Listed below are T cell receptor beta chains from one sample, sequenced in a study of OX40 agonist ivuxolimab in advanced cancers. Clones were read by immunoSEQ multiplex PCR, and TCRdb kept only the in-frame ones, dropping some. Of some 64,000 clones detected, approximately 83% appear once; the ten largest clones hold approximately 0.63%. The sequencing here drew on CD4+ or CD8+ T cells sorted from blood, taken in a trial of the OX40 agonist ivuxolimab. The receptor source for this set is an adult with an advanced solid tumor such as melanoma, head and neck, liver or kidney cancer. Each CDR3 is given with its conserved first and last residue. The D gene is left open where the match is weak. Size values are once, few and many counts, or a class for expanded clones, and some rows have none.

V: TRBV10-3; D: TRBD2; J: TRBJ2-1; size: -; CDR3: CAISPTSGSSYNEQFF; DNA: TGTGCCATCAGCCCGACTAGCGGGAGCTCCTACAATGAGCAGTTCTTC
V: TRBV5-1; D: TRBD2; J: TRBJ2-5; size: -; CDR3: CASSFFDWGGRPETQYF; DNA: TGCGCCAGCAGCTTTTTTGATTGGGGCGGGAGACCAGAGACCCAGTACTTC
V: TRBV6-5; D: -; J: TRBJ2-2; size: many; CDR3: CASSETQGGQGELFF; DNA: TGTGCCAGCAGCGAGACGCAGGGCGGTCAGGGGGAGCTGTTTTTT
V: TRBV7-2; D: -; J: TRBJ2-3; size: -; CDR3: CASSYRRRADTQYF; DNA: TGTGCCAGCAGTTACAGACGGAGGGCAGATACGCAGTATTTT
V: TRBV19; D: -; J: TRBJ2-7; size: medium-sized; CDR3: CASSPASLGSYEQYF; DNA: TGTGCCAGTAGTCCCGCTAGCCTCGGATCCTACGAGCAGTACTTC
V: TRBV5-4; D: -; J: TRBJ2-7; size: once; CDR3: CASSLQGPSGEQYF; DNA: TGTGCCAGCAGCTTGCAAGGGCCATCCGGCGAGCAGTACTTC
V: TRBV19; D: -; J: TRBJ1-2; size: -; CDR3: CASSTWEGREVGGYTF; DNA: TGTGCCAGTAGTACGTGGGAGGGCAGGGAGGTCGGTGGCTACACCTTC
V: TRBV6-6; D: -; J: TRBJ2-7; size: -; CDR3: CASSNLADRSYEQYF; DNA: TGTGCCAGCAGTAACTTAGCGGACCGCTCCTACGAGCAGTACTTC
V: TRBV19; D: -; J: TRBJ2-7; size: few; CDR3: CASGTPFSYEQYF; DNA: TGTGCCAGCGGGACCCCATTCTCCTACGAGCAGTACTTC
V: TRBV18; D: -; J: TRBJ2-5; size: -; CDR3: CASSPKNRASAEETQYF; DNA: TGTGCCAGCTCACCTAAGAACAGGGCCAGCGCCGAAGAGACCCAGTACTTC
V: TRBV4-1; D: TRBD2; J: TRBJ2-3; size: -; CDR3: CASSLTSGAHTDTQYF; DNA: TGCGCCAGCAGCCTTACTAGCGGGGCCCACACAGATACGCAGTATTTT
V: TRBV2; D: -; J: TRBJ2-3; size: -; CDR3: CASSQDSHTDTQYF; DNA: TGTGCCAGCAGTCAGGACAGTCACACAGATACGCAGTATTTT
V: TRBV29-1; D: -; J: TRBJ1-2; size: -; CDR3: CSAVGYTF; DNA: TGCAGCGCCGTTGGCTACACCTTC
V: TRBV30; D: -; J: TRBJ1-1; size: few; CDR3: CAWSVWGAVDNTEAFF; DNA: TGTGCCTGGAGTGTTTGGGGGGCGGTCGATAACACTGAAGCTTTCTTT
V: TRBV4-1; D: TRBD2; J: TRBJ2-3; size: -; CDR3: CASSQVTSGDGTDTQYF; DNA: TGCGCCAGCAGCCAAGTCACTAGCGGGGACGGCACAGATACGCAGTATTTT
V: TRBV6-1; D: TRBD2; J: TRBJ2-7; size: once; CDR3: CASSEASWLAGGPSSYEQYF; DNA: TGTGCCAGCAGTGAAGCATCCTGGCTAGCGGGAGGCCCATCCTCCTACGAGCAGTACTTC
V: TRBV2; D: TRBD1; J: TRBJ1-1; size: -; CDR3: CASNRDRVGTEAFF; DNA: TGTGCCAGCAACCGGGACAGGGTTGGGACTGAAGCTTTCTTT
V: TRBV30; D: TRBD1; J: TRBJ2-7; size: -; CDR3: CAWSEGGQVHEQYF; DNA: TGTGCCTGGAGTGAAGGGGGACAGGTCCACGAGCAGTACTTC
V: TRBV7-9; D: TRBD2; J: TRBJ2-3; size: -; CDR3: CASGASGGADTQYF; DNA: TGTGCCAGCGGGGCTAGCGGGGGGGCAGATACGCAGTATTTT
V: TRBV4-1; D: -; J: TRBJ1-3; size: -; CDR3: CASSLQGGSLGNTIYF; DNA: TGCGCCAGCAGCCTCCAAGGGGGGTCTTTGGGAAACACCATATATTTT
V: TRBV6-1; D: TRBD1; J: TRBJ1-2; size: few; CDR3: CASSESQGENGYTF; DNA: TGTGCCAGCAGTGAATCACAGGGGGAAAATGGCTACACCTTC
V: TRBV6-5; D: -; J: TRBJ1-5; size: -; CDR3: CASGRTVNQPQHF; DNA: TGTGCCAGCGGTCGGACAGTCAATCAGCCCCAGCATTTT
V: TRBV6-4; D: -; J: TRBJ1-1; size: -; CDR3: CASSYTLNTEAFF; DNA: TGTGCCAGCAGTTATACACTGAACACTGAAGCTTTCTTT
V: TRBV27; D: -; J: TRBJ1-2; size: few; CDR3: CASSRLGELGYGYTF; DNA: TGTGCCAGCAGCCGATTAGGAGAACTGGGCTATGGCTACACCTTC
V: TRBV27; D: -; J: TRBJ1-6; size: -; CDR3: CASSLVYSDSPLHF; DNA: TGTGCCAGCAGTTTGGTCTATTCGGATTCACCCCTCCACTTT
V: TRBV6-1; D: -; J: TRBJ2-5; size: few; CDR3: CASSAGRWETQYF; DNA: TGTGCCAGCAGTGCAGGTCGATGGGAGACCCAGTACTTC
V: TRBV19; D: -; J: TRBJ2-7; size: -; CDR3: CASSMQGSSYEQYF; DNA: TGTGCCAGTAGTATGCAGGGCAGTTCCTACGAGCAGTACTTC
V: TRBV10-2; D: -; J: TRBJ1-4; size: -; CDR3: CASMISYGEKLFF; DNA: TGCGCCAGCATGATTTCCTATGGTGAAAAACTGTTTTTT
V: TRBV7-3; D: TRBD1; J: TRBJ1-2; size: -; CDR3: CASSPTDRGANYGYTF; DNA: TGTGCCAGCAGCCCGACTGACAGGGGGGCTAACTATGGCTACACCTTC
V: TRBV7-9; D: TRBD2; J: TRBJ2-3; size: few; CDR3: CASSSSGREDTQYF; DNA: TGTGCCAGCAGCAGTAGCGGGAGGGAAGATACGCAGTATTTT
V: TRBV19; D: TRBD2; J: TRBJ2-2; size: -; CDR3: CASSVSGAAPGELFF; DNA: TGTGCCAGTAGTGTTAGCGGGGCAGCTCCAGGGGAGCTGTTTTTT
V: TRBV4-1; D: TRBD1; J: TRBJ2-1; size: -; CDR3: CASSQRGLPNEQFF; DNA: TGCGCCAGCAGCCAAAGGGGGCTACCAAATGAGCAGTTCTTC
V: TRBV25-1; D: -; J: TRBJ1-6; size: -; CDR3: CASSSDHNSPLHF; DNA: TGTGCCAGCAGCTCCGACCATAATTCACCCCTCCACTTT
V: TRBV5-1; D: -; J: TRBJ2-2; size: -; CDR3: CASSLTEANTGELFF; DNA: TGCGCCAGCAGCTTAACAGAGGCGAACACCGGGGAGCTGTTTTTT
V: TRBV4-1; D: -; J: TRBJ1-5; size: -; CDR3: CASSQVPGDSNQPQHF; DNA: TGCGCCAGCAGCCAAGTCCCAGGGGATAGCAATCAGCCCCAGCATTTT
V: TRBV18; D: TRBD2; J: TRBJ2-5; size: -; CDR3: CASSPSGGFQETQYF; DNA: TGTGCCAGCTCACCGTCGGGGGGGTTCCAAGAGACCCAGTACTTC
V: TRBV7-2; D: TRBD1; J: TRBJ1-4; size: -; CDR3: CASSTPSTGGHEKLFF; DNA: TGTGCCAGCAGCACGCCATCGACAGGGGGCCATGAAAAACTGTTTTTT
V: TRBV14; D: -; J: TRBJ1-2; size: few; CDR3: CASSRSGLGGYTF; DNA: TGTGCCAGCAGCCGTTCGGGTTTGGGTGGCTACACCTTC
V: TRBV18; D: TRBD1; J: TRBJ1-1; size: few; CDR3: CASSPRAIDRGGMNTEAFF; DNA: TGTGCCAGCTCACCACGAGCCATAGACAGGGGAGGAATGAACACTGAAGCTTTCTTT
V: TRBV2; D: TRBD1; J: TRBJ1-4; size: -; CDR3: CASHGTGVEKLFF; DNA: TGTGCCTCCCACGGGACAGGGGTAGAAAAACTGTTTTTT
V: TRBV5-1; D: TRBD1; J: TRBJ2-3; size: -; CDR3: CASSLGRGQGADTQYF; DNA: TGCGCCAGCAGCCTTGGTAGGGGACAGGGTGCAGATACGCAGTATTTT
V: TRBV6-6; D: -; J: TRBJ1-5; size: -; CDR3: CASSSGQNQPQHF; DNA: TGTGCCAGCAGTTCCGGACAGAATCAGCCCCAGCATTTT
V: TRBV7-9; D: TRBD1; J: TRBJ1-1; size: -; CDR3: CASRTQGAGRKEGNTEAFF; DNA: TGTGCCAGCAGAACTCAGGGGGCTGGGCGAAAAGAAGGGAACACTGAAGCTTTCTTT
V: TRBV7-3; D: -; J: TRBJ1-3; size: -; CDR3: CASSLTAFNSGNTIYF; DNA: TGTGCCAGCAGCTTAACGGCGTTCAACTCTGGAAACACCATATATTTT
V: TRBV9; D: -; J: TRBJ1-6; size: -; CDR3: CASQGATYNSPLHF; DNA: TGTGCCAGCCAAGGGGCCACCTATAATTCACCCCTCCACTTT
V: TRBV19; D: -; J: TRBJ2-1; size: -; CDR3: CASRSSYNEQFF; DNA: TGTGCCAGTAGGAGTTCCTACAATGAGCAGTTCTTC
V: TRBV2; D: -; J: TRBJ1-6; size: -; CDR3: CASSEGKTNYNSPLHF; DNA: TGTGCCAGCAGTGAGGGGAAAACGAACTATAATTCACCCCTCCACTTT
V: TRBV18; D: -; J: TRBJ1-2; size: -; CDR3: CASSPLGSSNYGYTF; DNA: TGTGCCAGCTCACCACTGGGATCTTCTAACTATGGCTACACCTTC
V: TRBV5-4; D: TRBD1; J: TRBJ1-2; size: once; CDR3: CASSGDRGHGYTF; DNA: TGTGCCAGCAGCGGGGACAGGGGGCATGGCTACACCTTC
V: TRBV6-6; D: -; J: TRBJ2-1; size: -; CDR3: CASSYPTPQGGNEQFF; DNA: TGTGCCAGCAGTTACCCCACCCCACAGGGAGGGAATGAGCAGTTCTTC
V: TRBV5-1; D: -; J: TRBJ2-7; size: -; CDR3: CASSLGWSYEQYF; DNA: TGCGCCAGCAGCCTAGGGTGGTCCTACGAGCAGTACTTC
V: TRBV11-2; D: -; J: TRBJ1-1; size: -; CDR3: CASSSSDTEAFF; DNA: TGTGCCAGCAGCTCCTCGGACACTGAAGCTTTCTTT
V: TRBV7-7; D: -; J: TRBJ2-7; size: -; CDR3: CASSLSQGYEQYF; DNA: TGTGCCAGCAGCTTATCCCAGGGATACGAGCAGTACTTC
V: TRBV18; D: TRBD1; J: TRBJ2-6; size: -; CDR3: CASSPGTAGANVLTF; DNA: TGTGCCAGCTCACCCGGGACAGCTGGGGCCAACGTCCTGACTTTC
V: TRBV5-5; D: TRBD1; J: TRBJ1-5; size: few; CDR3: CASSLTSETGGSQPQHF; DNA: TGTGCCAGCAGCTTAACATCCGAGACAGGGGGGAGTCAGCCCCAGCATTTT
V: TRBV5-4; D: -; J: TRBJ1-3; size: -; CDR3: CASSFKTGSGNTIYF; DNA: TGTGCCAGCAGCTTTAAGACAGGTTCTGGAAACACCATATATTTT
V: TRBV18; D: -; J: TRBJ1-4; size: -; CDR3: CASSPPLGRGPATNEKLFF; DNA: TGTGCCAGCTCACCACCTTTAGGCCGGGGACCGGCAACTAATGAAAAACTGTTTTTT